This paragraph reports one T cell receptor (beta chain). The CDR3 is made up of 12 amino acids. Germline V gives CDR1 SEHNR, CDR2 FQNEAQ (reference sequence). The V end lost 8 bases, the J end lost 0 bases, and 8 bases lay between the germline ends. This sample is drawn from a study of shared clonotypes between healthy human individuals. The repertoire was sequenced with immunoSEQ multiplex PCR; TCRdb's copy has only in-frame clones and lacks some. The sample shows about 490,000 clones, 60% to 80% of them seen only once. The rearrangement joins TRBV7-9 to TRBJ2-7; D is ambiguous. Specimen: PBMCs. The clonotype comes from a woman in her 40s in good health. Some clones in this sample may be carry-over from other donors' samples. Here the CDR3 reads CASGQDSYEQYF. Written as DNA, the CDR3 is TGTGCCAGCGGTCAGGACTCCTACGAGCAGTACTTC.